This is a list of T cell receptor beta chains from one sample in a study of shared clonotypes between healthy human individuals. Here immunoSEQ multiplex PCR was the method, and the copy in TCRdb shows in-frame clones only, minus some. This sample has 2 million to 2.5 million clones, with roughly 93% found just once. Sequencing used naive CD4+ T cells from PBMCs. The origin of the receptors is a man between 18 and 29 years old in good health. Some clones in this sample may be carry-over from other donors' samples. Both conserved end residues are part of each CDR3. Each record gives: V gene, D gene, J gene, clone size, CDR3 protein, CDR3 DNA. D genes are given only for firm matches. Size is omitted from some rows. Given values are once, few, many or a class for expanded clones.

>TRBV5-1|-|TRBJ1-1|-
CASSVDGANTEAFF
TGCGCCAGCAGCGTAGACGGGGCGAACACTGAAGCTTTCTTT
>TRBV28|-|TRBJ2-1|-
CASSELPGGGDSSYNEQFF
TGTGCCAGCAGTGAATTACCCGGGGGCGGTGATAGCTCCTACAATGAGCAGTTCTTC
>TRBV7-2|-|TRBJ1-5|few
CASSLKRGDNQPQHF
TGTGCCAGCAGCCTAAAGCGGGGGGACAATCAGCCCCAGCATTTT
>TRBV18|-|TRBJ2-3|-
CASTTGVELVTDTQYF
TGTGCCAGCACGACAGGTGTCGAACTAGTCACAGATACGCAGTATTTT
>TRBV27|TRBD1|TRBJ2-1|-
CASSFLRDRANNEQFF
TGTGCCAGCAGTTTCCTCCGGGACAGGGCAAACAATGAGCAGTTCTTC
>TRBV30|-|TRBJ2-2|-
CAYQKQGTSSLTGELFF
TGTGCCTACCAGAAGCAGGGGACCAGCTCCCTAACCGGGGAGCTGTTTTTT
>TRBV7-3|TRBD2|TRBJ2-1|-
CASSLRGLPVDNEQFF
TGTGCCAGCAGCTTAAGGGGACTACCCGTTGACAATGAGCAGTTCTTC
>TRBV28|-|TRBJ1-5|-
CASSRPRGSNQPQHF
TGTGCCAGCAGCCGACCGAGGGGGAGCAATCAGCCCCAGCATTTT
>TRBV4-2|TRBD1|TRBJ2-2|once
CASSQDPASRTGAPGELFF
TGTGCCAGCAGCCAAGATCCTGCATCTCGGACAGGGGCACCCGGGGAGCTGTTTTTT
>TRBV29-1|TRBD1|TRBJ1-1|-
CSVNRGGTEAFF
TGCAGCGTTAACAGGGGAGGCACTGAAGCTTTCTTT
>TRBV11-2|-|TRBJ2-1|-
CASSLGMVRTDYNEQFF
TGTGCCAGCAGCTTGGGAATGGTCCGGACAGACTACAATGAGCAGTTCTTC
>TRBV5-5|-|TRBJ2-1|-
CASSPYYAGEQFF
TGTGCCAGCAGCCCCTACTATGCCGGTGAGCAGTTCTTC
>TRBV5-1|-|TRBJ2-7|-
CASSLEAGTYEQYF
TGCGCCAGCAGCTTGGAGGCGGGAACTTACGAGCAGTACTTC
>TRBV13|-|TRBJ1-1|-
CASTFQTRVDGRNAEAFF
TGTGCCAGCACCTTTCAAACTCGTGTGGATGGGAGGAACGCTGAAGCTTTCTTT
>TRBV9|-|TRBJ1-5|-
CASSVAGGNQPQHF
TGTGCCAGCAGCGTAGCTGGCGGCAATCAGCCCCAGCATTTT
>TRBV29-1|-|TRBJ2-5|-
CSVAPNQETQYF
TGCAGCGTTGCACCGAACCAAGAGACCCAGTACTTC
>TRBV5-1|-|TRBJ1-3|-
CASTTSSGNTIYF
TGCGCCAGCACTACGAGCTCTGGAAACACCATATATTTT
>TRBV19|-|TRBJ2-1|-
CASSRIGSSYNEQFF
TGTGCCAGTAGTCGGATAGGTAGTTCCTACAATGAGCAGTTCTTC
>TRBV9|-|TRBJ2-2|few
CASSVTQRSTGELFF
TGTGCCAGCAGCGTAACACAGCGGTCTACCGGGGAGCTGTTTTTT
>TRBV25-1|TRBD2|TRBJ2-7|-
CASRRGAGPYEQYF
TGTGCCAGCAGGAGGGGAGCGGGGCCCTACGAGCAGTACTTC
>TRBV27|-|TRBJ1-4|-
CASSRTATNEKLFF
TGTGCCAGCAGCCGGACAGCAACTAATGAAAAACTGTTTTTT
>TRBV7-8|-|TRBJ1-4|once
CASSLTAGRWKEKLFF
TGTGCCAGCAGTTTAACCGCCGGGAGATGGAAAGAAAAACTGTTTTTT